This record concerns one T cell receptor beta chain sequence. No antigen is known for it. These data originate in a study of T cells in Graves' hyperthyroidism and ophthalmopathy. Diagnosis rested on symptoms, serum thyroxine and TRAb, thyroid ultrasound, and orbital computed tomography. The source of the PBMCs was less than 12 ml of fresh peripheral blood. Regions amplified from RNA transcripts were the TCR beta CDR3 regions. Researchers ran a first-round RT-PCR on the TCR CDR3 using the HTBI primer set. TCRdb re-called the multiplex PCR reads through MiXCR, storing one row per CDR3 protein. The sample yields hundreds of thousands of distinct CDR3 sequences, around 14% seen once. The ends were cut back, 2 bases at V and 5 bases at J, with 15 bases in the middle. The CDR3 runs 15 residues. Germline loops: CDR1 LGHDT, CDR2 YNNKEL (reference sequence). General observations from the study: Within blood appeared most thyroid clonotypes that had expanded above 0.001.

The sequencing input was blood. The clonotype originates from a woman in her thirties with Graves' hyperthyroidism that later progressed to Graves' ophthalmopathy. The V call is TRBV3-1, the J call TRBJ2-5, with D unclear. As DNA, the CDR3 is TGTGCCAGCAGCCAATTGGGGTCAAAGTTGGAGACCCAGTACTTC. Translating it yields CASSQLGSKLETQYF.